One sample yielded the 17 T cell receptor beta chains listed below, sequenced in a study of blood T cell repertoires in COVID-19. Sequencing used immunoSEQ multiplex PCR; TCRdb keeps in-frame clones, though not all of them. This sample has about 65,000 clones; approximately 80% occur once, and the top ten carry 32%. Material for sequencing was peripheral blood. The receptor source for this set is a human donor in a cohort sampled during active COVID-19.

The chain is built from TRBV11-2 and TRBJ1-2; the match to TRBD1 covers 7 bases. The CDR3 contains 15 residues. V shed 0 bases, J shed 4 bases, and the junction held 5 bases outside the gene matches. CDR1 SGHAT and CDR2 FQNNGV come from the germline V gene. The CDR3 DNA sequence: TGTGCCAGCAGCTTAGAAATAGGGGGCCCCTATGGCTACACCTTC. This codes for CASSLEIGGPYGYTF.

The sample holds one count of this clone. The V gene is TRBV14, the J gene TRBJ1-2; D gene uncertain. This CDR3 spans 13 amino acids. With 1 base removed from V and 8 bases from J, the gap between germline ends came to 11 bases. Germline V gene lookup returns CDR1 SGHDN and CDR2 FVKESK. CDR3 DNA: TGTGCCAGCAGCCAAGCACACCCCTCGGGCTACACCTTC. Amino acids: CASSQAHPSGYTF.

The V gene is TRBV28, the J gene TRBJ1-2, with 9 positions matching TRBD1. CDR3 length: 12 amino acids. J lost 6 bases, V lost 5 bases, and 1 base had no gene match. The germline CDR1 and CDR2 sequences are MDHEN and SYDVKM. The CDR3, as DNA: TGTGCCAGCAGTCGACAGGGGGATGGCTACACCTTC. Residues: CASSRQGDGYTF.

The chain uses TRBV5-1 and TRBJ2-4; 10 nucleotides match TRBD1. V dropped 0 bases and J dropped 1; count of bases not matched to a gene: 7. CDR1 is SGHRS and CDR2 is YFSETQ in the germline V gene. CDR3 length: 18 amino acids. The CDR3 here is CASSLGLGQGPAKNIQYF. The CDR3 DNA reads TGCGCCAGCAGCTTGGGTTTGGGACAGGGGCCGGCCAAAAACATTCAGTACTTC.

This rearrangement joins TRBV4-3 to TRBJ1-6, with D unresolved. CDR3 length equals 13 residues. Germline assignment: CDR1 LGHNA and CDR2 YSLEER. The V end lost 2 bases, the J end lost 9 bases, and 8 bases lay between the germline ends. The DNA for the CDR3 is TGCGCCAGCAGCCAAACGGGTGGTTCACCCCTCCACTTT. This encodes CASSQTGGSPLHF.

The CDR3 loop is CASSIDGGEYNEQFF. DNA for the CDR3: TGTGCCAGTAGTATAGATGGCGGCGAATACAATGAGCAGTTCTTC. V and J are TRBV19 and TRBJ2-1; D is undetermined. The V gene's germline CDR1 is LNHDA and CDR2 SQIVND (reference sequence). V shed 0 bases and J shed 4 bases, with 10 bases lying between them. The CDR3 sequence is 15 residues long.

The V and J genes are TRBV2 and TRBJ2-1; 9 nucleotides match TRBD2. The CDR3 consists of 15 residues. Germline CDR1 is SNHLY and CDR2 is FYNNEI. J lost 6 bases, V lost 6 bases, and 9 bases had no gene match. Here the CDR3 DNA reads TGTGCCAGCAGCCTCATAGCGGGAGCTAGCAATGAGCAGTTCTTC. This translates into CASSLIAGASNEQFF.

The rearrangement joins TRBV6-5 to TRBJ1-3; weak D call: TRBD1 (5 bases). The CDR3 runs 13 residues. Germline V lookup: CDR1 MNHEY, CDR2 SVGAGI. Trimming stripped 5 bases from V and 2 bases from J, with 7 bases between. The CDR3 DNA is TGTGCCAGCAGTCAGGGCCCTGGAAACACCATATATTTT. This sequence encodes CASSQGPGNTIYF.

The J gene is TRBJ1-5, the V gene TRBV24-1, with D unclear. The length of the CDR3 is 15 residues. The V gene lost 5 bases and the J gene lost 0 bases, with 10 bases spanning the gap. Germline V CDR1 and CDR2: KGHDR, SFDVKD. The DNA of the CDR3 is TGTGCCACCAGTGGGGCAAGCCATAGCAATCAGCCCCAGCATTTT. The encoded protein is CATSGASHSNQPQHF.

The chain carries TRBV7-9 and TRBJ2-7; 8 bases align to TRBD1. The CDR3 totals 14 residues. Germline CDR1 reads SEHNR; CDR2 reads FQNEAQ (reference sequence). V was pared by 5 bases and J by 3 bases, with 6 bases of the junction left unmatched. CDR3 nucleotides: TGTGCCAGCAGCACTTCCGGGACAGGCTACGAGCAGTACTTC. Protein product: CASSTSGTGYEQYF.

The V gene is TRBV6-5, the J gene TRBJ2-1, with 7 bases matching TRBD2. CDR1 is MNHEY, CDR2 SVGAGI, per germline. V gave up 7 bases and J gave up 8 bases; unmatched junction bases: 8. The CDR3 totals 13 residues. The CDR3 sequence is CASTPREGHEQFF. The CDR3 DNA sequence: TGTGCCAGCACCCCCAGGGAGGGACATGAGCAGTTCTTC.

The rearrangement joins TRBV2 to TRBJ1-1; maybe TRBD1 (6 bases). Looked up from germline, CDR1 is SNHLY and CDR2 is FYNNEI. The V end was cut by 5 bases, the J end by 4 bases, with 14 bases between. The CDR3 contains 14 residues. The CDR3 nucleotides read TGTGCCAGCAGTCCCCCAGGGGTTCGCACTGAAGCTTTCTTT. Amino acid sequence: CASSPPGVRTEAFF.

In its sample, this clone was seen once. The chain has TRBV7-9 and TRBJ1-2, with a weak D call TRBD1 (5 bases). V was trimmed by 1 base and J by 8 bases, leaving 17 bases between them. Germline values: CDR1 SEHNR, CDR2 FQNEAQ (reference sequence). This CDR3 spans 15 amino acids. Here the CDR3 DNA reads TGTGCCAGCAGCTTAGAGGGCAGGGATGGTTTGGGCTACACCTTC. The encoded protein is CASSLEGRDGLGYTF.

This chain joins TRBV30 and TRBJ1-6; 7 nucleotides agree with TRBD1. Per the germline V gene, CDR1 is GTSNPN and CDR2 is SVGIG (reference sequence). J lost 8 bases, V lost 2 bases, and 3 bases had no gene match. This CDR3 spans 13 amino acids. The CDR3 here is CAWSPQGDSPLHF. CDR3 nucleotide sequence: TGTGCCTGGAGTCCCCAGGGGGATTCACCCCTCCACTTT.

This sequence joins TRBV23-1 and TRBJ2-4; 7 bases fit TRBD1. TRBV23-1 is identified as an open reading frame with a role that is uncertain. The length of the CDR3 is 16 residues. J lost 4 bases, V lost 11 bases, and 17 bases had no gene match. CDR3 in amino acids: CAGRQGPVVGKNIQYF. For the CDR3, the DNA is TGCGCCGGTCGACAGGGCCCCGTAGTTGGGAAAAACATTCAGTACTTC.

This clone has only a few counts. The chain recombines TRBV4-2 with TRBJ2-4; D possibly corresponds to TRBD2 (6 bases). V dropped 0 bases and J dropped 10 bases, with 19 bases sitting between them. Germline lookup yields CDR1 LGHNA and CDR2 YNFKEQ. The CDR3 extends over 16 amino acids. The CDR3 bases are TGTGCCAGCAGCCAAGATGGGGGACTGAGTTCTTATATTCAGTACTTC. Residues: CASSQDGGLSSYIQYF.

V is TRBV5-6 and J is TRBJ2-5; D might be TRBD2 (6 bases). V lost 0 bases to trimming and J lost 5 bases, with 14 bases between them. The CDR3 has 15 residues. Germline V gene lookup returns CDR1 SGHDT and CDR2 YYEEEE. Here the CDR3 reads CASSLEGLATETQYF. As DNA, the CDR3 is TGTGCCAGCAGCTTGGAAGGGCTAGCGACGGAGACCCAGTACTTC.